These 27 T cell receptor beta chains share one sample of origin, sequenced in a study of T cell repertoires in cytomegalovirus infection. TCRdb reprocessed the reads with MiXCR, giving one entry per CDR3 protein. The sample yields hundreds of thousands of distinct CDR3 sequences, 15% to 20% seen once. Input material: PBMCs. The receptors originated from a human donor in good health (CMV status not recorded). Some clones in this sample may be carry-over from other donors' samples.

The chain uses TRBV2 and TRBJ2-3; D might be TRBD2 (6 bases). Germline-derived CDR1 and CDR2 are SNHLY and FYNNEI. V lost 8 bases and J lost 3, with 6 bases in between. The CDR3 runs 11 residues. The CDR3: CASGRTDTQYF. In nucleotides, the CDR3 is TGTGCCAGCGGGAGGACAGATACGCAGTATTTT.

Ten or more counts support this clonotype. The chain is built from TRBV7-9 and TRBJ1-5; TRBD1 is a possible D gene (6 bases). The CDR3 has 15 amino acids. Germline V gene lookup returns CDR1 SEHNR and CDR2 FQNEAQ (reference sequence). Trimming cost V 2 bases and J 4 bases, with 12 bases left between them. CDR3 residues: CASSLTQGPNQPQHF. The CDR3 DNA reads as TGTGCCAGCAGCTTAACACAGGGTCCTAATCAGCCCCAGCATTTT.

This clonotype was observed at least ten times. The chain carries TRBV2 and TRBJ2-7; 10 nucleotides align to TRBD2. Looked up from germline, CDR1 is SNHLY and CDR2 is FYNNEI. The ends lost 4 bases at V and 2 bases at J; junction bases unmatched: 5. This CDR3 is built from 15 residues. The CDR3 reads CASSVTSGATYEQYF. The CDR3 nucleotides read TGTGCCAGCAGTGTTACTAGCGGGGCCACCTACGAGCAGTACTTC.

This chain joins TRBV18 and TRBJ2-7; TRBD1 matches 7 bases. From germline, CDR1 is KGHSH and CDR2 LQKENI. The CDR3 consists of 13 residues. V lost 5 bases, J lost 6 bases, and 7 bases stayed unmatched. The CDR3 DNA reads TGTGCCAGCTCAACCGACAGGGCCTCCGAGCAGTACTTC. Its protein is CASSTDRASEQYF.

On this clonotype: Its ends do not fully match the called genes, so a read error is possible. The V call is TRBV12-3 or TRBV12-4, the J call TRBJ1-1, with D unresolved. The CDR3 totals 11 residues. CDR3 sequence (DNA): TGTGCCAGCAGTTCCGTCCGTGAAGTTTTCTTT. It codes for CASSSVREVFF.

The rearrangement uses TRBV5-1 and TRBJ2-5; 8 bases map to TRBD1. The CDR3 has 17 residues. The germline V gene has CDR1 SGHRS and CDR2 YFSETQ. V trimming: 0 bases; J trimming: 3 bases; junction bases outside the gene matches: 10. CDR3 nucleotide sequence: TGCGCCAGCAGCTTGGTCTGGCAGGGGGCAGAAAAAGAGACCCAGTACTTC. Protein: CASSLVWQGAEKETQYF.

In its sample, this clonotype was seen many times. The chain joins TRBV11-2 to TRBJ2-7; 10 nucleotides align to TRBD1. CDR3 length: 14 amino acids. Germline V gives CDR1 SGHAT, CDR2 FQNNGV. The trim removed 3 bases at V and 7 bases at J, leaving 6 bases unmatched. CDR3 protein: CASSFGQGGWEQYF. The CDR3 DNA follows: TGTGCCAGCAGCTTCGGACAGGGGGGATGGGAGCAGTACTTC.

This clonotype was observed a handful of times. V usage is TRBV7-2 and J usage is TRBJ1-3; 8 nucleotides line up with TRBD1. Germline-derived CDR1 and CDR2 are SGHTA and FQGNSA. Germline trimming cut 4 bases from V and 1 base from J; bases unmatched to any gene: 9. This CDR3 region has 17 residues. CDR3 DNA sequence: TGTGCCAGCAGCTCCTACAGGGGGTTGCGATCTGGAAACACCATATATTTT. Translation: CASSSYRGLRSGNTIYF.

This clonotype occurred a few times. The J gene is TRBJ2-7, the V gene TRBV7-2; D is unresolved. The CDR3 has 11 residues. CDR1 is SGHTA, CDR2 FQGNSA, per germline. Here the CDR3 reads CVGLSSYEQYF. CDR3 DNA sequence: TGTGTGGGTCTCAGCTCCTACGAGCAGTACTTC.

This clonotype was recorded once. The chain carries TRBV7-2 and TRBJ2-7, with 8 bases identical to TRBD1. The CDR3 totals 16 residues. Germline CDR1 is SGHTA and CDR2 is FQGNSA. After removal of 5 bases from V and 7 bases from J, the junction contained 16 bases not matched to a gene. This CDR3 is CASSPNDGTGIREQYF. In nucleotides, the CDR3 is TGTGCCAGCAGCCCTAACGATGGGACAGGTATACGGGAGCAGTACTTC.

This clonotype was seen at least ten times. The chain employs TRBV7-2 and TRBJ2-7, with D hard to call. The ends were cut back, 5 bases at V and 3 bases at J, with 11 bases in the middle. The germline gives CDR1 SGHTA, CDR2 FQGNSA. The CDR3 has 13 amino acids. The CDR3 sequence: CASSLGPLYEQYF. As DNA, the CDR3 is TGTGCCAGCAGCCTCGGACCGCTCTACGAGCAGTACTTC.

This clonotype has a handful of counts. This rearrangement joins TRBV7-2 to TRBJ2-1, with a tentative D call TRBD1 (5 bases). The ends were cut back, 1 base at V and 2 bases at J, with 9 bases in the middle. The length of the CDR3 is 15 residues. The germline V gene encodes CDR1 SGHTA and CDR2 FQGNSA. DNA of the CDR3: TGTGCCAGCAGCTTAGTTTCAGGGACCTACAATGAGCAGTTCTTC. Amino acid sequence: CASSLVSGTYNEQFF.

V and J are TRBV13 and TRBJ2-1, with 9 bases aligning to TRBD1. Germline lookup yields CDR1 PRHDT and CDR2 FYEKMQ (reference sequence). The CDR3 runs 16 residues. Unmatched junction bases numbered 6, after V lost 6 bases and J lost 0 bases. The CDR3 loop reads CASRPGTGPSYNEQFF. The CDR3 nucleotides are TGTGCCAGCAGACCCGGGACAGGGCCCTCCTACAATGAGCAGTTCTTC.

V and J are TRBV5-1 and TRBJ2-7; no clear D gene. V was pared by 4 bases and J by 7 bases, with 21 bases between. Germline V gene lookup returns CDR1 SGHRS and CDR2 YFSETQ. This CDR3 has 15 residues. The CDR3 protein is CASSLGSARPVEQYF. In nucleotides, the CDR3 is TGCGCCAGCAGCCTGGGGTCGGCCCGCCCTGTGGAGCAGTACTTC.

This clonotype has only a few counts. J is TRBJ2-7 and V is TRBV28, with 14 nucleotides matching TRBD2. V shed 4 bases, J shed 2 bases, and the junction held 10 bases outside the gene matches. The CDR3 spans 18 residues. The V gene's germline CDR1 is MDHEN and CDR2 SYDVKM. CDR3 DNA: TGTGCCAGCAGTTCCACGACTAGCGGGGGGGCCTCCCCCTACGAGCAGTACTTC. This codes for CASSSTTSGGASPYEQYF.

This chain uses TRBV5-1 with TRBJ2-7; 10 bases are a match to TRBD2. Germline-derived CDR1 and CDR2 are SGHRS and YFSETQ. J gave up 7 bases and V 4 bases, and 11 bases lay outside the gene matches. The CDR3 sequence is 15 residues long. This CDR3 is CASSQTSGDRREQYF. CDR3 coding DNA: TGCGCCAGCAGCCAAACTAGCGGGGACCGGCGGGAGCAGTACTTC.

This clonotype was found a few times. This sequence joins TRBV12-5 and TRBJ2-1; maybe TRBD2 (7 bases). CDR1 and CDR2 from the germline V gene are LGHNT and FRNRAP. The V and J ends lost 5 bases and 10 bases respectively, with 12 bases between them. This CDR3 spans 12 amino acids. The CDR3: CASGGGGGEQFF. CDR3 in DNA: TGTGCTAGTGGTGGGGGGGGGGGCGAGCAGTTCTTC.

This clonotype was counted once. The rearrangement joins TRBV25-1 to TRBJ2-3, with D hard to call. CDR3 length: 15 residues. Germline assignment: CDR1 MGHDK and CDR2 SYGVNS. Trimming stripped 1 base from V and 1 base from J, with 9 bases between. The CDR3 is CASSELLFGTDTQYF. CDR3 coding DNA: TGTGCCAGCAGTGAATTACTGTTCGGCACAGATACGCAGTATTTT. The variable domain in full, completed from reference TRBV25-1 and TRBJ2-3, reads EADIYQTPRYLVIGTGKKITLECSQTMGHDKMYWYQQDPGMELHLIHYSYGVNSTEKGDLSSESTVSRIRTEHFPLTLESARPSHTSQYLCASSELLFGTDTQYFGPGTRLTVL.

There are many counts of this clonotype. The chain uses TRBV7-6 and TRBJ1-5, with D unresolved. The CDR3 consists of 17 residues. CDR1 is SGHVS, CDR2 FNYEAQ, per germline. The V and J ends lost 2 bases and 5 bases respectively, with 19 bases between them. Here the CDR3 DNA reads TGTGCCAGCAGCTTATTCCTTGGGTCCGCCGATTATCAGCCCCAGCATTTT. Translated: CASSLFLGSADYQPQHF.

As regards this clonotype: At one end, the junction sequence differs from germline, possibly due to a read error. The rearrangement joins TRBV7-7 to TRBJ2-5, with TRBD2 identical over 10 bases. Per germline, CDR1 SSHAT and CDR2 FNYEAQ (reference sequence). This CDR3 has 15 residues. The CDR3 bases are TGTGCTAGCAGCTCGGGACTAGCGAGGCAAGAGACCCAGTACTTC. This translates into CASSSGLARQETQYF.

This clonotype was observed at least ten times. CDR3 nucleotides: TGTGCCAGCAGCTTATCAAGCGGGGGGCCCTACGAGCAGTACTTC. This encodes CASSLSSGGPYEQYF. The V gene is TRBV7-2, the J gene TRBJ2-7; 9 bases match TRBD2. CDR1 is SGHTA and CDR2 is FQGNSA in the germline V gene. V was clipped by 2 bases and J by 2 bases; unmatched bases: 4. This CDR3 has 15 amino acids.

The gene calls are TRBV5-1 and TRBJ2-5; no reliable D call. Germline CDR1 is SGHRS and CDR2 is YFSETQ. With 3 bases removed from V and 1 base from J, the gap between germline ends came to 10 bases. This CDR3 comprises 14 residues. CDR3 sequence reads: CASSSPTGQETQYF. The CDR3 nucleotides are TGCGCCAGCAGCTCCCCGACCGGCCAAGAGACCCAGTACTTC.

There are a few counts of this clonotype. The V and J genes are TRBV6-6 and TRBJ2-4, with 9 positions matching TRBD1. CDR3 length: 17 residues. Germline CDR1 MNHNY, CDR2 SVGAGI (reference sequence). Trimming removed 1 base from V and 2 bases from J; junction bases left unmatched: 6. As DNA, the CDR3 is TGTGCCAGCAGTTACTTTACAGGGGGCGCGACCAAAAACATTCAGTACTTC. Translating it yields CASSYFTGGATKNIQYF.

This clonotype was counted at least ten times. The chain carries TRBV24-1 and TRBJ2-5; D is possibly TRBD1 or TRBD2 (5 bases each). CDR3 length: 13 amino acids. The V gene lost 12 bases and the J gene lost 5 bases, with 18 bases spanning the gap. Germline CDR1 KGHDR, CDR2 SFDVKD. CDR3 loop: CASQGRDWETQYF. The CDR3 nucleotides are TGTGCCTCCCAGGGACGAGACTGGGAGACCCAGTACTTC.

This clonotype was detected many times. This chain connects TRBV12-3 or TRBV12-4 to TRBJ1-2, with D hard to call. V lost 3 bases to trimming and J lost 7 bases, with 15 bases between them. The CDR3 consists of 14 residues. CDR3 DNA sequence: TGTGCCAGCAGTTTTGAGGGCAGGTTAGGTGGCTACACCTTC. Translating it yields CASSFEGRLGGYTF.

This clonotype was detected only a few times. The chain joins TRBV6-1 to TRBJ1-5, with unresolved D. The ends were cut back, 5 bases at V and 1 base at J, with 12 bases in the middle. CDR3 length equals 15 residues. Looked up from germline, CDR1 is MNHNS and CDR2 is SASEGT. CDR3 sequence (DNA): TGTGCCAGCAGTCCCTCGGGCCTGAGCAATCAGCCCCAGCATTTT. Translating it yields CASSPSGLSNQPQHF.

Points on this clonotype: A much larger clone lies one base from this, so it may be a read error. The V and J genes are TRBV4-1 and TRBJ2-3, with TRBD2 as a possible D gene (6 bases). The CDR3 loop spans 16 amino acids. The germline V gene encodes CDR1 MGHRA and CDR2 YSYEKL. The V gene lost 0 bases and the J gene lost 2 bases, with 12 bases spanning the gap. CDR3 in amino acids: CASSQELGGLTDTQYF. CDR3 coding DNA: TGCGCCAGCAGCCAAGAGCTCGGAGGGCTCACAGATACGCAGTATTTT.